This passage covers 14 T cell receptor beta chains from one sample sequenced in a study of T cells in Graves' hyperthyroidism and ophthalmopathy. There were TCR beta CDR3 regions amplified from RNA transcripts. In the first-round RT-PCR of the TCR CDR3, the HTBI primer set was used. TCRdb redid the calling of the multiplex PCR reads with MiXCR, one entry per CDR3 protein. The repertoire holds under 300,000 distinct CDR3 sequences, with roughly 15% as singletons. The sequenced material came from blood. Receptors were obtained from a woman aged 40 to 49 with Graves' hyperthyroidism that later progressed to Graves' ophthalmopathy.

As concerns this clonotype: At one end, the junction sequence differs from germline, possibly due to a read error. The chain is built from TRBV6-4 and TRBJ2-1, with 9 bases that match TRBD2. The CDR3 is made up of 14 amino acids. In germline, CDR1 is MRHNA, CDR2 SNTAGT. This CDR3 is CASSVSGSLDDQFF. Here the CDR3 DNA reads TGTGCCAGCAGTGTTAGCGGGAGTCTGGATGATCAGTTCTTC.

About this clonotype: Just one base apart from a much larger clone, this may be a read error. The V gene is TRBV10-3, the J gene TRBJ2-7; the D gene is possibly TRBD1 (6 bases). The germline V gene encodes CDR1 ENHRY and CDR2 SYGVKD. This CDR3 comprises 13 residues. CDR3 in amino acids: CASRGDTTYEQCF. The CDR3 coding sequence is TGTGCCAGCCGAGGGGACACGACTTACGAGCAGTGCTTC.

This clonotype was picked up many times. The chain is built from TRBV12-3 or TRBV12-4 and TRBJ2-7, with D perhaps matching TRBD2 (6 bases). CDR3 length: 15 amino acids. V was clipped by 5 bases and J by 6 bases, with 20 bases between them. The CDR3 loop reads CASSPLRGRGGEQYF. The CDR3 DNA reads TGTGCCAGCAGTCCCCTGCGGGGACGGGGAGGCGAGCAGTACTTC.

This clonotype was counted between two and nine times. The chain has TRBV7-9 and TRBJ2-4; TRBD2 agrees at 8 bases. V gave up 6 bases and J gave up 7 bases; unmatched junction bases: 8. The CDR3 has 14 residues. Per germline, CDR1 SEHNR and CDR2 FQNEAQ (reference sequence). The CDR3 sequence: CASRGTSGDNIQYF. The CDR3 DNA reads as TGTGCCAGCAGGGGAACTAGCGGTGATAACATTCAGTACTTC.

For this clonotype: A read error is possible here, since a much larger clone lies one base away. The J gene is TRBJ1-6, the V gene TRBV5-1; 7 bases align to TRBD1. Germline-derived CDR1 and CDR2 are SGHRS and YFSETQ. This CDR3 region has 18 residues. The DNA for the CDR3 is TGCGCCAGCAGCGGCTCCCCGGACAGGATCTCCTATAATTTACCCCTCCACTTT. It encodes CASSGSPDRISYNLPLHF.

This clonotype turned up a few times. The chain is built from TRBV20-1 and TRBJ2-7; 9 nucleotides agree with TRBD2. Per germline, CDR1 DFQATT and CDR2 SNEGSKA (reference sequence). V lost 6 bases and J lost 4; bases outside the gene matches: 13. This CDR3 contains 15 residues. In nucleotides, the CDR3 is TGCAGTGCCCCCCCCTTAGCGGGAGATAGGTACGAGCAGTACTTC. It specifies CSAPPLAGDRYEQYF.

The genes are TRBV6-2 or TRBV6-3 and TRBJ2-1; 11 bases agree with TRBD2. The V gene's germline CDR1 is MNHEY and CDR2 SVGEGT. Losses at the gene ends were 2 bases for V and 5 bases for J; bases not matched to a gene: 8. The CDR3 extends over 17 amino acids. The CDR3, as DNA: TGTGCCAGCAGTTACCTCCCACTAGCGGGAGTAGACAATGAGCAGTTCTTC. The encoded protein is CASSYLPLAGVDNEQFF.

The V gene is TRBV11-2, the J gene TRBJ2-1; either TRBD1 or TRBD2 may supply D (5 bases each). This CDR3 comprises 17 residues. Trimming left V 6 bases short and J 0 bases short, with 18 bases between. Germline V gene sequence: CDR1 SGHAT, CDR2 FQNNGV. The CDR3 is CASSPTRGPSSYNEQFF. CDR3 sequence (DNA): TGTGCCAGCAGTCCCACGAGGGGCCCGAGCTCCTACAATGAGCAGTTCTTC. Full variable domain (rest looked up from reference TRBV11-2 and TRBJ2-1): EAGVAQSPRYKIIEKRQSVAFWCNPISGHATLYWYQQILGQGPKLLIQFQNNGVVDDSQLPKDRFSAERLKGVDSTLKIQPAKLEDSAVYLCASSPTRGPSSYNEQFFGPGTRLTVL.

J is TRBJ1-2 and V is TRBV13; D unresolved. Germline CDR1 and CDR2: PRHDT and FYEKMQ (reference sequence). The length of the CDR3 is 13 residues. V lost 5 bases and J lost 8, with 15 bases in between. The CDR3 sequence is CASSLRLRGGYTF. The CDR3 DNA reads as TGTGCCAGCAGCCTACGACTTAGAGGAGGCTACACCTTC.

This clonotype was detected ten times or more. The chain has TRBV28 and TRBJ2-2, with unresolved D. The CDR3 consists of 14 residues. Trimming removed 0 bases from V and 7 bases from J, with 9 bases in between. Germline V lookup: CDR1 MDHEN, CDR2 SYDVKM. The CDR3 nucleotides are TGTGCCAGCAGTTTATGGTCAAATGACGGGGAGCTGTTTTTT. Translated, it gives CASSLWSNDGELFF.

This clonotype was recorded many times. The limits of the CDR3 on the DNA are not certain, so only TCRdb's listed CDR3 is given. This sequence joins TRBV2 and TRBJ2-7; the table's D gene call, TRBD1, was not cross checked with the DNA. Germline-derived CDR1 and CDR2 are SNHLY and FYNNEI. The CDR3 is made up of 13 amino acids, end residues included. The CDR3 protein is CASSLWTRYEQYF.

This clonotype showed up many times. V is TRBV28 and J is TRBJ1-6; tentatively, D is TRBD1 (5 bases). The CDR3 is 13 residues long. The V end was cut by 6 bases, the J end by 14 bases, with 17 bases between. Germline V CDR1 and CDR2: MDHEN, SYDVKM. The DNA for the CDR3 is TGTGCCAGCAGCCTCTATCGGGGGGGGACCCTCCACTTT. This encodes CASSLYRGGTLHF.

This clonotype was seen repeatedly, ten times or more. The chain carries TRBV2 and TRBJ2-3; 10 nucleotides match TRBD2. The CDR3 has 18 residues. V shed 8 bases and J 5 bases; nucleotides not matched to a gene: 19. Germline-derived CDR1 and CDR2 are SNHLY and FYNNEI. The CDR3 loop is CASSIRPGLARQQDTQYF. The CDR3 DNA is TGTGCCAGCTCCATCCGGCCGGGACTAGCGAGGCAGCAAGATACGCAGTATTTT.

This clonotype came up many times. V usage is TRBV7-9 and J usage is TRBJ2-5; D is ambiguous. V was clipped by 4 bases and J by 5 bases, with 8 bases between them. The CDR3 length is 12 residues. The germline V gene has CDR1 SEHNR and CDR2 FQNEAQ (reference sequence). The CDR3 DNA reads TGTGCCAGCAGCTATATACTGGAGACCCAGTACTTC. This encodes CASSYILETQYF. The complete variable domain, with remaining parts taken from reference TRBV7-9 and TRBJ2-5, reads DTGVSQNPRHKITKRGQNVTFRCDPISEHNRLYWYRQTLGQGPEFLTYFQNEAQLEKSRLLSDRFSAERPKGSFSTLEIQRTEQGDSAMYLCASSYILETQYFGPGTRLLVL.